The rows below give T cell receptor beta chains drawn from one sample of a study of blood T cell repertoires in COVID-19. The method was immunoSEQ multiplex PCR; TCRdb's version includes in-frame clones alone and lacks a portion of them. The repertoire holds about 300,000 clones, with over 70% as singletons. The sequenced material came from peripheral blood. The source is a woman aged 50 to 60 with acute or convalescent COVID-19. Both conserved end residues are trimmed from each CDR3. Only some rows state a clone size, as once, few, many or a class for expanded clones.

TRBJ1-5,few,TRBV2,ASTLTGSNQPQH
TRBJ2-1,.,TRBV25-1,ASSELGGNNEQF
TRBJ1-6,.,TRBV6-2/TRBV6-3,ASSRGTGNSPLH
TRBJ2-1,.,TRBV11-3,ASSDSGTGYNEQF
TRBJ1-5,.,TRBV9,ASSAETGLGQPQH
TRBJ1-4,.,TRBV4-3,ASSQGGGGEKLF
TRBJ2-1,.,TRBV2,ASSQRGDSKGEQF
TRBJ2-1,.,TRBV30,AWELAGGPNNEQF
TRBJ2-5,.,TRBV5-4,ASSIGGGETQY
TRBJ1-3,.,TRBV5-1,ASSLTGLRGNGNTIY
TRBJ1-1,few,TRBV5-1,ASSHGQGTEAF
TRBJ2-7,.,TRBV11-3,ASSSGQTSGRGYEQY
TRBJ2-7,.,TRBV5-8,ASSLTGGAYEQY
TRBJ1-6,once,TRBV7-2,ASSAGQVNSPLH
TRBJ1-2,once,TRBV28,ASSNEGRSYGYT
TRBJ2-5,.,TRBV9,ASSVGLKETQY
TRBJ1-2,.,TRBV12-3/TRBV12-4,ASSFEIYGYT
TRBJ2-7,.,TRBV20-1,SASRQGGEQY
TRBJ2-3,.,TRBV6-5,ASGRRIGTDTQY
TRBJ1-1,.,TRBV7-8,ASSSGTVLAF
TRBJ1-5,.,TRBV19,ASSPLGQGHQPQH
TRBJ1-2,.,TRBV5-4,ASRAPGTAYGYT
TRBJ1-3,.,TRBV7-9,ASSRGNTIY
TRBJ1-4,once,TRBV5-4,ASSLLARGTGDEKLF
TRBJ2-5,.,TRBV3-1/TRBV3-2,ASSHTRGLAGGETQY
TRBJ1-5,.,TRBV5-5,ASSFLDRGSNQPQH